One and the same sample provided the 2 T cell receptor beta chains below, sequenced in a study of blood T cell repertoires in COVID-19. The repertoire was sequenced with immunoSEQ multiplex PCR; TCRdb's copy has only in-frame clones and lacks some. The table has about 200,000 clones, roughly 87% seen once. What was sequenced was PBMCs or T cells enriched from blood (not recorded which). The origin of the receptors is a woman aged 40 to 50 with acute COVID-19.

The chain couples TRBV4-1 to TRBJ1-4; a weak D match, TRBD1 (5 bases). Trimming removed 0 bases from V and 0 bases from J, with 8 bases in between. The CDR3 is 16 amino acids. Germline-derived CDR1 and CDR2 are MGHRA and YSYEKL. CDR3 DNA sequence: TGCGCCAGCAGCCAAGATATAGGGGCAACTAATGAAAAACTGTTTTTT. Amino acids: CASSQDIGATNEKLFF.

The CDR3 sequence: CASSPSGRVNNEQFF. The CDR3 DNA follows: TGTGCCAGCAGCCCAAGCGGGAGGGTGAATAATGAGCAGTTCTTC. The V and J genes are TRBV9 and TRBJ2-1, with 10 bases aligning to TRBD2. Germline CDR1 and CDR2: SGDLS and YYNGEE. J was trimmed by 7 bases and V by 4 bases; bases with no gene match: 8. The CDR3 extends over 15 amino acids.